This section outlines one TCR beta chain sequence together with its context. Germline loops: CDR1 DFQATT, CDR2 SNEGSKA (reference sequence). J lost 4 bases, V lost 6 bases, and 3 bases had no gene match. The CDR3 sequence is 13 residues long. With random hexamers, 0.5 to 1 ug RNA was reverse transcribed. TCRdb reanalysed the immunoSEQ multiplex PCR reads using MiXCR and keeps one entry per CDR3 protein. The sample includes approximately 260,000 distinct CDR3 sequences, about 96% of them seen just once. These data are taken from a study of CD8 T cells in Susac syndrome. The origin of this receptor is a human donor with Susac syndrome. The chain uses TRBV20-1 and TRBJ2-5; TRBD2 matches 12 bases. The sample comprised CD4+ T cells from PBMCs. CDR3 bases: TGCAGTGCCCCGGGACTAGCGGGAGAGACCCAGTACTTC. This gives the protein CSAPGLAGETQYF.